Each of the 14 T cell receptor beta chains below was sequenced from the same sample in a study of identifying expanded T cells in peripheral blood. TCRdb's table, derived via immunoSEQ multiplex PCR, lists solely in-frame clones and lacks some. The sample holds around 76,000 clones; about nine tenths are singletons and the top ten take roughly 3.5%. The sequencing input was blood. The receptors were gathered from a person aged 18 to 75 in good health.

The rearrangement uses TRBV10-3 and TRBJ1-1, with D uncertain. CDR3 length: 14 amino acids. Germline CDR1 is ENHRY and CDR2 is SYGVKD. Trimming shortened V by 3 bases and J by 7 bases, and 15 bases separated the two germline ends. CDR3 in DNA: TGTGCCATCAGTGACGTCGGGAGTCTAAGTGAAGCTTTCTTT. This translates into CAISDVGSLSEAFF.

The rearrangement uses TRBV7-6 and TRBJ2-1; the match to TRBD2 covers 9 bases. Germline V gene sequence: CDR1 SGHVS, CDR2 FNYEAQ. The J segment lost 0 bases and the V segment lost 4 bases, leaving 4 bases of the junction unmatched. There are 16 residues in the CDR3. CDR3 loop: CASSSLAGISYNEQFF. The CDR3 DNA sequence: TGTGCCAGCAGCTCCCTAGCGGGGATCTCCTACAATGAGCAGTTCTTC.

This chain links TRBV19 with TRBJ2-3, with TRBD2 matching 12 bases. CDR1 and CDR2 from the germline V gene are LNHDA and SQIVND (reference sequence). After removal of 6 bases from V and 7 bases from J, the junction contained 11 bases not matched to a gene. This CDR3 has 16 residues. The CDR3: CASSPLAGGSLNTQYF. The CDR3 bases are TGTGCCAGTAGCCCACTAGCGGGGGGCAGCCTAAATACGCAGTATTTT.

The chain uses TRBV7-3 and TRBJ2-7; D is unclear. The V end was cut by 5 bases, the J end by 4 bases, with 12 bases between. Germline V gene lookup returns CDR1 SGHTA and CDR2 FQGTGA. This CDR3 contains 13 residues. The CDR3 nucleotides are TGTGCCAGCAGCCCCCAGGTGGGGTACGAGCAGTACTTC. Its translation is CASSPQVGYEQYF. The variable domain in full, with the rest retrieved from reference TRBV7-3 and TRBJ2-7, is GAGVSQTPSNKVTEKGKYVELRCDPISGHTALYWYRQSLGQGPEFLIYFQGTGAADDSGLPNDRFFAVRPEGSVSTLKIQRTERGDSAVYLCASSPQVGYEQYFGPGTRLTVT.

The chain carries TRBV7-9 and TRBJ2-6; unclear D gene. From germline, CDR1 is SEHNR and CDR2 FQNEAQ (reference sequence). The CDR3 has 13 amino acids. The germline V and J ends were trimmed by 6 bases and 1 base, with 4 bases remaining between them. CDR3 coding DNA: TGTGCCAGCAGTCCGTCTGGGGCCAACGTCCTGACTTTC. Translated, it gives CASSPSGANVLTF.

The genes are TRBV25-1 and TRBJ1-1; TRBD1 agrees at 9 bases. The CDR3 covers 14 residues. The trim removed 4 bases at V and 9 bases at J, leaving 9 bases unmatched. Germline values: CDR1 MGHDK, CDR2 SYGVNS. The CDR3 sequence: CASSGLGQGRKAFF. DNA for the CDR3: TGTGCCAGCAGTGGACTCGGACAGGGGAGGAAAGCTTTCTTT. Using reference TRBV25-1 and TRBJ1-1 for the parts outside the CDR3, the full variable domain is EADIYQTPRYLVIGTGKKITLECSQTMGHDKMYWYQQDPGMELHLIHYSYGVNSTEKGDLSSESTVSRIRTEHFPLTLESARPSHTSQYLCASSGLGQGRKAFFGQGTRLTVV.

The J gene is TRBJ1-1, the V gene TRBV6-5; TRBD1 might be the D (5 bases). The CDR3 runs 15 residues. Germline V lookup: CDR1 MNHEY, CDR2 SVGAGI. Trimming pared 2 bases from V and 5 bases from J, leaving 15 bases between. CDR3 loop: CASSYVAAGGTEAFF. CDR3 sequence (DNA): TGTGCCAGCAGTTACGTGGCAGCCGGGGGGACTGAAGCTTTCTTT.

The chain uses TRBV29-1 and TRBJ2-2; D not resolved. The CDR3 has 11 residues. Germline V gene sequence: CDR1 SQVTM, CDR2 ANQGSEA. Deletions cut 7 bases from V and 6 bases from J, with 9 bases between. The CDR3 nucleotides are TGCAGCGCGTCGCGGTCCGGGGAGCTGTTTTTT. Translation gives CSASRSGELFF.

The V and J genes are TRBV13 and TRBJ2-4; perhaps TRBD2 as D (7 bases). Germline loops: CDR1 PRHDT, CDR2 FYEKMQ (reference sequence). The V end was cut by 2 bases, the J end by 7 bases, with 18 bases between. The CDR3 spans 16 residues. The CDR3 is CASSLTVHSGGNIQYF. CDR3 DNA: TGTGCCAGCAGCTTAACGGTCCACTCGGGGGGCAACATTCAGTACTTC.

The CDR3 DNA sequence: TGCGCCAGCAGCCAAGAAGGGACTAGCTACAATGAGCAGTTCTTC. Translation gives CASSQEGTSYNEQFF. The chain recombines TRBV4-1 with TRBJ2-1; 8 bases map to TRBD2. The CDR3 is made up of 15 amino acids. Trimming cost V 0 bases and J 3 bases; bases outside gene matches: 1. CDR1 and CDR2 from the germline V gene are MGHRA and YSYEKL.

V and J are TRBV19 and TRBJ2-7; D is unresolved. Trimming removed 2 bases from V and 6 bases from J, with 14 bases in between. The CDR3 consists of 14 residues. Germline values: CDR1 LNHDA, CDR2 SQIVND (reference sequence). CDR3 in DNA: TGTGCCAGTAGTATATCGGATCCACCTACCGAGCAGTACTTC. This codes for CASSISDPPTEQYF.

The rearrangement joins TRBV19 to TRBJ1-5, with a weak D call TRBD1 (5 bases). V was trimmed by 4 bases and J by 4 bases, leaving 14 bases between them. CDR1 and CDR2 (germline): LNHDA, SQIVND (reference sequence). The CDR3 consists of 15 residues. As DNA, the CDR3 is TGTGCCAGTAGTACGGGGGGGTTGGCGAATCAGCCCCAGCATTTT. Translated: CASSTGGLANQPQHF.

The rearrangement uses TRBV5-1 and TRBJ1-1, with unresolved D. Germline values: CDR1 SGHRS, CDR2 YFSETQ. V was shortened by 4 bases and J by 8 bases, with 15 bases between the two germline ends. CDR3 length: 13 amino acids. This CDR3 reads CASSPGPGREAFF. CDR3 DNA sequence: TGCGCCAGCAGCCCCGGACCAGGTAGGGAAGCTTTCTTT.

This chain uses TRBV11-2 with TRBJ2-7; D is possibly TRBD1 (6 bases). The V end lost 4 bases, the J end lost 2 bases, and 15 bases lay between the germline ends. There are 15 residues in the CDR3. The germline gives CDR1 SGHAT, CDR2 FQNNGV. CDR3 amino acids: CASSSRQVLPYEQYF. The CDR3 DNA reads TGTGCCAGCAGCTCCAGACAGGTCCTCCCCTACGAGCAGTACTTC.